The T cell receptor (beta chain) under discussion was sequenced for a study of Ad26.COV2.S vaccination and SARS-CoV-2 variants. Study at large: Within the COV1001 Ad26.COV2.S trial arm, the donor was enrolled.

Treatment noted: about 20 received Ad26.COV2.S at low or high dose, single or two shots; roughly five received placebo; per-sample allocation not given. Sampling was done on day 63 after the first vaccine or placebo injection. This vaccine is an Ad26 vector that expresses the Wuhan-strain SARS-CoV-2 spike. The repertoire was sequenced with immunoSEQ multiplex PCR; TCRdb's copy has only in-frame clones and lacks some. Of 300,000 to 400,000 clones listed, 86% are singletons. Between the trimmed V and J ends, which lost 1 base and 3 bases, there was a span of 11 bases. This CDR3 comprises 14 residues. Germline V gives CDR1 SGHNT, CDR2 YYREEE (reference sequence).

The gene calls are TRBV5-4 and TRBJ2-7; D is ambiguous. The sample in question was peripheral blood, obtained in a trial of Ad26.COV2.S vaccine versus placebo. The source is a person between 18 and 65 years old who received the Ad26.COV2.S COVID-19 vaccine or a placebo. The chain's CDR3 is CASSLSAGVYEQYF. The CDR3 nucleotides read TGTGCCAGCAGCTTGTCAGCTGGGGTCTACGAGCAGTACTTC.